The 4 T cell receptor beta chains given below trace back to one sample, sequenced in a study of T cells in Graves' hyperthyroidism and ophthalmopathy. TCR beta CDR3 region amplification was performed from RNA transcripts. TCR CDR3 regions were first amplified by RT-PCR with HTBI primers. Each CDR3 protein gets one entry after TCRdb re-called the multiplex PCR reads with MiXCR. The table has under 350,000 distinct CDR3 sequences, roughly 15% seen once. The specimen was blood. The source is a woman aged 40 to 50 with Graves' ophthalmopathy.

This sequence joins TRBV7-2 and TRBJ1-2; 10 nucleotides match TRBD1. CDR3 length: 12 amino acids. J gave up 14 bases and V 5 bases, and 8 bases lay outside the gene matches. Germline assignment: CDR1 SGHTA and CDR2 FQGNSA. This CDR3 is CASSPARGQGTF. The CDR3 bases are TGTGCCAGCAGCCCAGCGCGGGGACAGGGGACCTTC.

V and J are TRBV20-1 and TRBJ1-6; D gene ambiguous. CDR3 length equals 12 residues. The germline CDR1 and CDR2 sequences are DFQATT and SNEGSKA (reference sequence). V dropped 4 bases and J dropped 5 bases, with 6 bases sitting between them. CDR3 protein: CSAKRHNSPLHF. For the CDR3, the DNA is TGCAGTGCTAAGAGGCATAATTCACCCCTCCACTTT.

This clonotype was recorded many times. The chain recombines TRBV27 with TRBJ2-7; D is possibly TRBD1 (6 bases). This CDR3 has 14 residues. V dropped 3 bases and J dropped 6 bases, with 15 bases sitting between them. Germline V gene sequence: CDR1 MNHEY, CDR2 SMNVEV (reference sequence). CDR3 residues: CASSFPKQGSEQYF. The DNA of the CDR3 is TGTGCCAGCAGTTTCCCCAAACAGGGATCCGAGCAGTACTTC.

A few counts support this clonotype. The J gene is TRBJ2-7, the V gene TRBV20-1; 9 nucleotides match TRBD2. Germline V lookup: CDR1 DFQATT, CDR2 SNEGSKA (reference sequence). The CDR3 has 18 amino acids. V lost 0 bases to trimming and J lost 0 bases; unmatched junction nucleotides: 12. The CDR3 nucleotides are TGCAGTGCTAGAGACCAGGCCTTGACTAGCGGAAACTCCTACGAGCAGTACTTC. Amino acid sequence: CSARDQALTSGNSYEQYF.